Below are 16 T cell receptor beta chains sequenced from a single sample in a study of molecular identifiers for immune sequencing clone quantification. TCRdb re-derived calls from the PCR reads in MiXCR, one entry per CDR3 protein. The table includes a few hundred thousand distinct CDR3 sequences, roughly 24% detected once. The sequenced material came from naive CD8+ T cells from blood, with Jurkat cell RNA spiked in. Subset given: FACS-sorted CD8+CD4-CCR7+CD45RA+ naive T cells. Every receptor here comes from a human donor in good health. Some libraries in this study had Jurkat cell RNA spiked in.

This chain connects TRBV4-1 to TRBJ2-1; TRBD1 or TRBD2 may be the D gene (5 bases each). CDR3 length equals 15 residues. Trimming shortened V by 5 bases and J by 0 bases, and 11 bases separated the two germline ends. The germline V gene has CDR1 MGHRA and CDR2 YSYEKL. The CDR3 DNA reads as TGCGCCAGCAGCACCAGGGAGAACTCCTACAATGAGCAGTTCTTC. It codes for CASSTRENSYNEQFF.

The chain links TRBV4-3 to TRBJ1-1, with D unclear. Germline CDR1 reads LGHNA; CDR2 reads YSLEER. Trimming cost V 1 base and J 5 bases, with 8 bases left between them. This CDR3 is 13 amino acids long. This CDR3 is CASSQVGETEAFF. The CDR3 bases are TGCGCCAGCAGCCAAGTCGGGGAAACTGAAGCTTTCTTT.

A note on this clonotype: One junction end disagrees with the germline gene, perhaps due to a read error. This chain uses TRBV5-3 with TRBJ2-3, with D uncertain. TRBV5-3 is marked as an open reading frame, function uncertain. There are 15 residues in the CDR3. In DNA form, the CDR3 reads TGTGCCAGCAGCTTGGGATATTCTAGCACAGATACGCAGTATTTT. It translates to CASSLGYSSTDTQYF.

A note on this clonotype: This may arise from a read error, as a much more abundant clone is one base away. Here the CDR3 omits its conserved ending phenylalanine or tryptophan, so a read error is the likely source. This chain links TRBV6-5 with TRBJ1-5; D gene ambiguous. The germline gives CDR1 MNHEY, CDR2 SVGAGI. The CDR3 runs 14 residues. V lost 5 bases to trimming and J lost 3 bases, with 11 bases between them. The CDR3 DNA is TGTGCCAGCAGTAACCCGGGCCTCAATCAGCCCCAGCATTAT. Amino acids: CASSNPGLNQPQHY.

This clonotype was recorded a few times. This CDR3 is CASSVVTSSYNEQFF. The CDR3, as DNA: TGTGCCAGCAGCGTAGTGACTAGTTCTTACAATGAGCAGTTCTTC. The genes are TRBV11-2 and TRBJ2-1; perhaps TRBD2 as D (6 bases). The CDR3 is made up of 15 amino acids. The germline CDR1 and CDR2 sequences are SGHAT and FQNNGV. Trimming removed 5 bases at V and 4 bases at J, with 15 bases between.

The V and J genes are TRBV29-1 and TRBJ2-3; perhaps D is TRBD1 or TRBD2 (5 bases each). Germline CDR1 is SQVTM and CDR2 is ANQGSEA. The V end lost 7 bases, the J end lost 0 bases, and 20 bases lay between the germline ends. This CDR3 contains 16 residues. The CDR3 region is CSAWDLSAASTDTQYF. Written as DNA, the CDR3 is TGCAGCGCCTGGGACCTCAGCGCCGCTAGCACAGATACGCAGTATTTT.

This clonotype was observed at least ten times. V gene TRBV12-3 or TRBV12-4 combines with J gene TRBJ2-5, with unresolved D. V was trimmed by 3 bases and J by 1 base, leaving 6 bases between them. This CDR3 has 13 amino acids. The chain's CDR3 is CASSFGIQETQYF. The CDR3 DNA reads TGTGCCAGCAGTTTTGGGATCCAAGAGACCCAGTACTTC.

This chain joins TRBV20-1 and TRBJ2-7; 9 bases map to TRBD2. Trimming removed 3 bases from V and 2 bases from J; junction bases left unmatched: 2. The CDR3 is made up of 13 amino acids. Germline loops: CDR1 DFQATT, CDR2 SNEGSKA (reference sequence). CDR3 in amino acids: CSARPSGAYEQYF. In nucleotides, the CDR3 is TGCAGTGCTAGGCCTAGCGGGGCCTACGAGCAGTACTTC.

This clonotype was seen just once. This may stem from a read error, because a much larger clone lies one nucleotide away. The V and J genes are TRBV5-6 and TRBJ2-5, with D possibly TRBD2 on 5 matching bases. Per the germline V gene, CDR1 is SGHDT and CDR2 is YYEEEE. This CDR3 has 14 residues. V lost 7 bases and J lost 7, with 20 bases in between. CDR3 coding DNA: TGTGCCAGCGGACTTGGTAGTCAGGAAGGGACCCAGTACTTC. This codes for CASGLGSQEGTQYF.

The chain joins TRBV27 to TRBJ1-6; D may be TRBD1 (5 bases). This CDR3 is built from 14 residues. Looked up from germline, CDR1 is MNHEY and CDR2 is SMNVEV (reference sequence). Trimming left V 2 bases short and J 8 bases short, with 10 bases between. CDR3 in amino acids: CASSLGQGYSPLHF. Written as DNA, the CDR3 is TGTGCCAGCAGTTTAGGTCAGGGCTATTCACCCCTCCACTTT.

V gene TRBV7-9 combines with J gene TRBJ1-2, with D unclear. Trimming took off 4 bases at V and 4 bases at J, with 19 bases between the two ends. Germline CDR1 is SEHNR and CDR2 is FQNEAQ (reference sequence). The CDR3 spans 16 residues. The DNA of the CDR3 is TGTGCCAGCAGCTCAAGCGTACTTGTGGGCCGCTATGGCTACACCTTC. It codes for CASSSSVLVGRYGYTF.

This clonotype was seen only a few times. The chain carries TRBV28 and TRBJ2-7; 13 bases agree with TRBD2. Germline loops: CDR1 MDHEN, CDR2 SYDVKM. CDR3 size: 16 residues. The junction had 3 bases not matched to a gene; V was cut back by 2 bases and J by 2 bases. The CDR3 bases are TGTGCCAGCAGTTTAACCGGGACTAGCGGGACCTACGAGCAGTACTTC. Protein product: CASSLTGTSGTYEQYF. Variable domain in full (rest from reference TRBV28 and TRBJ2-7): DVKVTQSSRYLVKRTGEKVFLECVQDMDHENMFWYRQDPGLGLRLIYFSYDVKMKEKGDIPEGYSVSREKKERFSLILESASTNQTSMYLCASSLTGTSGTYEQYFGPGTRLTVT.

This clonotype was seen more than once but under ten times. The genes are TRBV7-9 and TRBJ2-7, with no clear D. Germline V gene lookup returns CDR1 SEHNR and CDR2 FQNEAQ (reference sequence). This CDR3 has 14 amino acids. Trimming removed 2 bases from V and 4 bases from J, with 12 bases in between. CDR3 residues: CASSLPAAPYEQYF. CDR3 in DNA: TGTGCCAGCAGCTTACCCGCAGCGCCGTACGAGCAGTACTTC.

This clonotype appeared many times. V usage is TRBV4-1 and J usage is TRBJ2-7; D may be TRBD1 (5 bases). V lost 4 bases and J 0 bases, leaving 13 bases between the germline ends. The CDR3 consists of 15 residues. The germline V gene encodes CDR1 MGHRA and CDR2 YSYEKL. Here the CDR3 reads CASSRGPTASYEQYF. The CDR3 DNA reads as TGCGCCAGCAGCCGAGGACCGACAGCCTCCTACGAGCAGTACTTC.

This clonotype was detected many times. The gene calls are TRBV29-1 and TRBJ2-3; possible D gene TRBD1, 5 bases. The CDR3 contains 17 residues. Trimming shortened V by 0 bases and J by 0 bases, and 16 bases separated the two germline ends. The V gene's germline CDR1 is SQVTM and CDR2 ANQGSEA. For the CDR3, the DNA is TGCAGCGTTGAAGATCCGTTTGACAGAACTAGCACAGATACGCAGTATTTT. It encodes CSVEDPFDRTSTDTQYF.

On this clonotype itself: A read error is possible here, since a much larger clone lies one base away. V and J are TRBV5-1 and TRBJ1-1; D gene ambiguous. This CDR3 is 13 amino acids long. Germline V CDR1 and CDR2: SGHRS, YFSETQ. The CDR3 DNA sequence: TGCGCCGGCAGGTACAACCAGAACACTGAAGCTTTCTTT. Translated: CAGRYNQNTEAFF.